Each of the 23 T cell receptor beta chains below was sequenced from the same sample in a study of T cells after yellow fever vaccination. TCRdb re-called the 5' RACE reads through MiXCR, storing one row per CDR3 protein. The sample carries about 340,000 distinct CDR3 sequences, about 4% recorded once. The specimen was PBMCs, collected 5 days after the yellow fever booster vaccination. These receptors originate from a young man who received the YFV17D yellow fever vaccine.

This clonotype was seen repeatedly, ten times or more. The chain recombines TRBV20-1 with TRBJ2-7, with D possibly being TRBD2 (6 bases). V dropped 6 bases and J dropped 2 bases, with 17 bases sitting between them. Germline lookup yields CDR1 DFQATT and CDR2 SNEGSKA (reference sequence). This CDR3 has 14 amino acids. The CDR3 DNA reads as TGCAGTGCACTCCCCGGGACTGAAACCTACGAGCAGTACTTC. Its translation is CSALPGTETYEQYF.

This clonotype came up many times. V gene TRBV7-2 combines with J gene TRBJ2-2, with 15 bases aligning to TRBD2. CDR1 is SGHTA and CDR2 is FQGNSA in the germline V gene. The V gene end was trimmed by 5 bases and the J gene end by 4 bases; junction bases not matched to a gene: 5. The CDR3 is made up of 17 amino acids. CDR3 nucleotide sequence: TGTGCCAGCAGCCATGGACTAGCGGGGGGGCCCACCGGGGAGCTGTTTTTT. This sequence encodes CASSHGLAGGPTGELFF. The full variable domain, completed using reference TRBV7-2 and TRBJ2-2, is GAGVSQSPSNKVTEKGKDVELRCDPISGHTALYWYRQSLGQGLEFLIYFQGNSAPDKSGLPSDRFSAERTGGSVSTLTIQRTQQEDSAVYLCASSHGLAGGPTGELFFGEGSRLTVL.

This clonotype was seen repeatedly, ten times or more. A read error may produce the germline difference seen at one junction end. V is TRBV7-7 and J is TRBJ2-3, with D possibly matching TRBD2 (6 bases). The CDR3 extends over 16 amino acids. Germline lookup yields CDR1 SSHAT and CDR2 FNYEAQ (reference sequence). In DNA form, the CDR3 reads TGTGCTAGCAGCCCCGCTACAGCGGGTGATGCAGATACGCAGTATTTT. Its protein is CASSPATAGDADTQYF.

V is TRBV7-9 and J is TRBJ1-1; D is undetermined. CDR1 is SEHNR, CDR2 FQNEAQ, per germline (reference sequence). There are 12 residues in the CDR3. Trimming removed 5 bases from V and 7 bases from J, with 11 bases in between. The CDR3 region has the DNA TGTGCCAGCAGCCCGGAATCTGGTGAAGCTTTCTTT. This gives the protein CASSPESGEAFF.

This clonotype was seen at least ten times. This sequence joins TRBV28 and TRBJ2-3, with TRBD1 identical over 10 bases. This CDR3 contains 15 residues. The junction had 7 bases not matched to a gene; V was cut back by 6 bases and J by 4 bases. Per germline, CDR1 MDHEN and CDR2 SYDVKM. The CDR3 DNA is TGTGCCAGCAGGGGAGACAGGGGGCGGGCAGATACGCAGTATTTT. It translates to CASRGDRGRADTQYF.

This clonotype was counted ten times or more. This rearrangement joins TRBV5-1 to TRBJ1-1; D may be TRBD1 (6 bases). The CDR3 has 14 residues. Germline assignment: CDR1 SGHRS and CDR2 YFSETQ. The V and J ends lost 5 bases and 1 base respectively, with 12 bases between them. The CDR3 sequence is CASSHDRRNTEAFF. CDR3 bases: TGCGCCAGCAGTCACGACAGGCGGAACACTGAAGCTTTCTTT.

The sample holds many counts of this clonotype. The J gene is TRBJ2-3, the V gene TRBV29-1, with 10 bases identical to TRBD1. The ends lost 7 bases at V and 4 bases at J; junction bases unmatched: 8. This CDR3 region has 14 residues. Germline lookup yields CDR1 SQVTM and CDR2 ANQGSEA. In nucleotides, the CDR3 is TGCAGCGCGGGGACAGGGGTTATTGCAGATACGCAGTATTTT. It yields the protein CSAGTGVIADTQYF.

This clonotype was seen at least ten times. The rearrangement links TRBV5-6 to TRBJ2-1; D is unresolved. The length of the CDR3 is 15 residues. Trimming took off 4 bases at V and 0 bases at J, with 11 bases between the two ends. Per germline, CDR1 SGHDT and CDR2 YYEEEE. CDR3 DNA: TGTGCCAGCAGCCGCTGGCGAAGCTCCTACAATGAGCAGTTCTTC. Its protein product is CASSRWRSSYNEQFF.

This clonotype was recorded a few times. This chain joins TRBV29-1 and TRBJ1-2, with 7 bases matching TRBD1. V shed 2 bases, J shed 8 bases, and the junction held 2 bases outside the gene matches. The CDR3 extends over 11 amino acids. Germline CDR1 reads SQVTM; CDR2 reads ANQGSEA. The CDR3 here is CSVETGVGYTF. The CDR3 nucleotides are TGCAGCGTTGAAACAGGGGTCGGCTACACCTTC.

As DNA, the CDR3 is TGTGCCAGCACAATCGAAGCGGTTGAGTCCACCCAGTACTTC. Translated: CASTIEAVESTQYF. The chain has TRBV6-6 and TRBJ2-5; D is possibly TRBD2 (5 bases). There are 14 residues in the CDR3. Germline assignment: CDR1 MNHNY and CDR2 SVGAGI (reference sequence). V was trimmed by 7 bases and J by 8 bases, leaving 20 bases between them.

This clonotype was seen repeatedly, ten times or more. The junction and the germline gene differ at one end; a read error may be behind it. CDR3 nucleotide sequence: TGCGCCAGCAGCCCGGGACAGGGTGAGGGCTACACCTTC. Amino acids: CASSPGQGEGYTF. The chain employs TRBV7-2 and TRBJ1-2, with 9 bases lining up with TRBD1. Germline CDR1 SGHTA, CDR2 FQGNSA. The CDR3 runs to 13 residues.

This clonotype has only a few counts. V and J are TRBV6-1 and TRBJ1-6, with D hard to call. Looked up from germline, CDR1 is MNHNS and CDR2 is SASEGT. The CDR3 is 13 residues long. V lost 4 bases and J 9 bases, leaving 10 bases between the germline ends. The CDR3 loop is CASSVPQASPLHF. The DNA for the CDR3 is TGTGCCAGCAGTGTTCCCCAGGCTTCACCCCTCCACTTT.

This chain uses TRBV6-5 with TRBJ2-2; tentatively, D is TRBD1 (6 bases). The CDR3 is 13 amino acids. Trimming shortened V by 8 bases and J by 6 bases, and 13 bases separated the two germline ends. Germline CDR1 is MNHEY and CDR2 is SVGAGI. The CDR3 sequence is CASCAQGSGELFF. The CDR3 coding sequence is TGTGCCAGCTGCGCCCAGGGGTCCGGGGAGCTGTTTTTT.

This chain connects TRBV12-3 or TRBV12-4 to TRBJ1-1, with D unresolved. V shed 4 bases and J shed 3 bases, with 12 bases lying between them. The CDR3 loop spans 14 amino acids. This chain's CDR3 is CASSSWFKDTEAFF. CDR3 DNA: TGTGCCAGCAGTTCTTGGTTTAAGGACACTGAAGCTTTCTTT.

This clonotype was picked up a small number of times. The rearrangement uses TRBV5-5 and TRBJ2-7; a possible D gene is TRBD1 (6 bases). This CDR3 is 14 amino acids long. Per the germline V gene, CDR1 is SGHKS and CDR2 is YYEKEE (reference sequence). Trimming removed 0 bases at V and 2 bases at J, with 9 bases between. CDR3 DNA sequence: TGTGCCAGCAGCTTGGGAGCAGGGGCCTACGAGCAGTACGTC. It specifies CASSLGAGAYEQYV.

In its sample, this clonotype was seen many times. CDR3 region: CASSLRLAGNNNEQFF. As DNA, the CDR3 is TGTGCCAGCAGCTTAAGACTAGCGGGGAACAACAATGAGCAGTTCTTC. The V and J genes are TRBV7-3 and TRBJ2-1; 11 nucleotides align to TRBD2. The germline V gene has CDR1 SGHTA and CDR2 FQGTGA. The CDR3 contains 16 residues. V lost 1 base, J lost 5 bases, and 4 bases stayed unmatched.

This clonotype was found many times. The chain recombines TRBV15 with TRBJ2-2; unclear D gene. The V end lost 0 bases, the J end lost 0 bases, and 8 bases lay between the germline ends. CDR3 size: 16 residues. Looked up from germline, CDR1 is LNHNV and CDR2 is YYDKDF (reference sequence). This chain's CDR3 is CATSRDRAANTGELFF. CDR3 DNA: TGTGCCACCAGCAGAGATCGGGCAGCGAACACCGGGGAGCTGTTTTTT.

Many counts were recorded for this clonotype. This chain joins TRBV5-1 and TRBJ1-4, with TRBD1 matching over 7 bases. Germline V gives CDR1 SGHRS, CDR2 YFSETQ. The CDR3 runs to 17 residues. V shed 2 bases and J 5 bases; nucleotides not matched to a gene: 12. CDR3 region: CASSLSPGTDRNEKLFF. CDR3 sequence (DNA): TGCGCCAGCAGCTTAAGCCCCGGGACAGATCGGAATGAAAAACTGTTTTTT.

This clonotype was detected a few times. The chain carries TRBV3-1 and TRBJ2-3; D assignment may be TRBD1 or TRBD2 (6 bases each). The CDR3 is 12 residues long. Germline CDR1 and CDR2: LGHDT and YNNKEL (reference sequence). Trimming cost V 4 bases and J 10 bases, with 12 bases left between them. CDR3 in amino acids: CASSPRGLAQYF. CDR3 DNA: TGTGCCAGCAGCCCACGGGGGCTTGCGCAGTATTTT.

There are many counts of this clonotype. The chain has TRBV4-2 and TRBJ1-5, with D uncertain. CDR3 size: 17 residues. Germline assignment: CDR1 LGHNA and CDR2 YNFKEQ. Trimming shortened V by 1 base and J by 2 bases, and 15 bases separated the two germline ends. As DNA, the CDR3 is TGTGCCAGCAGCCAAGTTCTAGGCGGGCTGGGCAATCAGCCCCAGCATTTT. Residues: CASSQVLGGLGNQPQHF.

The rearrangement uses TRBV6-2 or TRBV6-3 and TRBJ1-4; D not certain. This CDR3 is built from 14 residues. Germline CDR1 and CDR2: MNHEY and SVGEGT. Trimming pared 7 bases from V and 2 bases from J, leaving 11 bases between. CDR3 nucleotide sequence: TGTGCCAGCACTGTGGGGTTTACTAATGAAAAACTGTTTTTT. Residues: CASTVGFTNEKLFF.

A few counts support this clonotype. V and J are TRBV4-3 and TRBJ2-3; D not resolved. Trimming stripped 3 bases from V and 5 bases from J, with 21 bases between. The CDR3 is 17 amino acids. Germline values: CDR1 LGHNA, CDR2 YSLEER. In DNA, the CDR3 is TGCGCCAGCAGCCAGGGCGGTCGGTCAAGGCCGGGAGATACGCAGTATTTT. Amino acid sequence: CASSQGGRSRPGDTQYF.

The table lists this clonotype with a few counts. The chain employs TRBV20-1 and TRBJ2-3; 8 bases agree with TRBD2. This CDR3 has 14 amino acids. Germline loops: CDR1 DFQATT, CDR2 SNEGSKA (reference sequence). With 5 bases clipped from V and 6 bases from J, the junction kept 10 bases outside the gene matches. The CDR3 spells CSAPVGGAADTQYF. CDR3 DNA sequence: TGCAGTGCTCCGGTCGGGGGGGCTGCGGATACGCAGTATTTT.